Only a few counts were recorded for the clone carrying this T cell receptor (beta chain). The antigen remains undetermined. The data derive from a study of cytomegalovirus exposure and HLA in healthy donors. Study-wide findings and caveats: Later on, a genetic analysis was performed. It linked a missense variant in DCLRE1C with V- and J-gene trimming of TCR beta.

Trimming took off 3 bases at V and 1 base at J, with 13 bases between the two ends. Germline V gene sequence: CDR1 GTSNPN, CDR2 SVGIG (reference sequence). This CDR3 has 15 residues. The PCR ran on 60 Vbeta and 13 Jbeta primers. Authors' data handling: Later reanalysis found about 78 million unique TCR beta chains, around 9.9 million of them shared. Assay used: immunoSEQ multiplex PCR; TCRdb lists only in-frame clones, some missing. V, J and clone size derive from that table, while D and trimming were established from the DNA sequence. The table lists approximately 110,000 clones, over 65% of them singletons.

The rearrangement links TRBV30 to TRBJ2-1, with D perhaps matching TRBD2 (5 bases). The source material was PBMCs. The clonotype was recovered from a man in his forties or fifties in good health and CMV-seronegative. For the CDR3, the DNA is TGTGCCTGGAGGTCGCGTGGCGGGTCCTACAATGAGCAGTTCTTC. It translates to CAWRSRGGSYNEQFF.